This TCR beta chain was retrieved from a study of shared clonotypes between healthy human individuals. Study conclusions and caveats: Among donors, sharing of clonotypes was expected to be affected by sequencing depth. Compared with clonotypes that all four donors shared, non-shared clonotypes had lower generation probabilities.

Germline V gene lookup returns CDR1 SQVTM and CDR2 ANQGSEA. The CDR3 has 13 residues. With 6 bases clipped from V and 6 bases from J, the junction kept 7 bases outside the gene matches. Terminally differentiated effector memory CD45RA+ cells were excluded by CCR7 positive selection of CD45RO-negative cells. At the deep level, the assay was run. TCRdb's copy holds only in-frame clones and misses some; the assay was immunoSEQ multiplex PCR. The sample includes fewer than 800,000 clones, 92% of them seen just once. Notes on this clone: The antigen is not known.

The V and J genes are TRBV29-1 and TRBJ2-3, with 9 positions matching TRBD2. This receptor was taken from a man aged 25 to 45 in good health. Sequenced material: naive CD8+ T cells sorted from blood. CDR3 sequence (DNA): TGCAGCGTAATGGGACTAGCTATCGATACGCAGTATTTT. Encoded protein: CSVMGLAIDTQYF.